A selection of T cell receptor beta chains follows, all from one sample in a study of T cells in Graves' hyperthyroidism and ophthalmopathy. TCRdb re-called the multiplex PCR reads with MiXCR, one entry per CDR3 protein. The table records approximately 600,000 distinct CDR3 sequences, approximately 13% of them present only once. Sequencing was carried out using blood. The receptor set was obtained from a woman in her 30s with Graves' hyperthyroidism that later progressed to Graves' ophthalmopathy. Both conserved end residues are part of each CDR3. Fields, in order: D gene, J gene, clone size, V gene, CDR3 protein, CDR3 DNA. A D gene is named only where the DNA matches it firmly. Size values are once, few and many counts, or a class for expanded clones, and some rows have none.

D: NA
J: TRBJ1-2
size: many
V: TRBV19
CDR3: CASSIRTGQPRKSNYGYTF
DNA: TGTGCCAGTAGTATAAGAACGGGTCAGCCCCGGAAGAGTAACTATGGCTACACCTTC

D: TRBD2
J: TRBJ2-4
size: few
V: TRBV3-1
CDR3: CASSQGTSGKNIQYF
DNA: TGTGCCAGCAGCCAAGGGACTAGCGGGAAAAACATTCAGTACTTC

D: TRBD2
J: TRBJ2-1
size: NA
V: TRBV9
CDR3: CASSVAPGGPRNEQFF
DNA: TGTGCCAGCAGCGTAGCACCGGGAGGGCCGAGAAATGAGCAGTTCTTC

D: TRBD1
J: TRBJ2-7
size: few
V: TRBV5-1
CDR3: CASSDRLPGQGVSYEQYF
DNA: TGCGCCAGCAGCGACCGCCTTCCGGGACAGGGGGTTTCCTACGAGCAGTACTTC

D: TRBD2
J: TRBJ2-1
size: few
V: TRBV29-1
CDR3: CSVEGTSVIYNEQFF
DNA: TGCAGCGTTGAAGGGACTAGCGTCATCTACAATGAGCAGTTCTTC

D: NA
J: TRBJ1-1
size: many
V: TRBV7-9
CDR3: CASSSTGRWDTEAFF
DNA: TGTGCCAGCAGCTCCACAGGGAGGTGGGACACTGAAGCTTTCTTT

D: NA
J: TRBJ2-1
size: many
V: TRBV6-5
CDR3: CASSYWSTQRVDNEQFF
DNA: TGTGCCAGCAGTTACTGGTCGACTCAGCGTGTTGACAATGAGCAGTTCTTC

D: NA
J: TRBJ2-7
size: many
V: TRBV11-2
CDR3: CASSLAQNSYEQYF
DNA: TGTGCCAGCAGCTTAGCCCAGAACTCCTACGAGCAGTACTTC

D: NA
J: TRBJ2-7
size: few
V: TRBV19
CDR3: CASSRVNSAEQYF
DNA: TGTGCCAGTAGTAGGGTCAACTCCGCCGAGCAGTACTTC

D: NA
J: TRBJ2-7
size: NA
V: TRBV30
CDR3: CAWSVRGAGEQYF
DNA: TGTGCCTGGAGTGTGAGGGGGGCAGGTGAGCAGTACTTC

D: NA
J: TRBJ1-5
size: many
V: TRBV2
CDR3: CASRQQGQGKPQHF
DNA: TGTGCCAGCAGGCAACAGGGTCAGGGGAAGCCCCAGCATTTT